These T cell receptor beta chains were read from a single sample in a study of blood T cell repertoires in COVID-19. Sequencing was performed with immunoSEQ multiplex PCR; in TCRdb, only in-frame clones are kept and a portion is missing. The sample includes 250,000 or so clones, around 80% of them seen just once. Sequencing was done on a sample of peripheral blood. All receptors come from a woman at least 80 years old with acute or convalescent COVID-19. CDR3s include the opening cysteine and the closing phenylalanine or tryptophan. D genes are given only for firm matches. The listing skips clone size in some rows; elsewhere it reads once, few, many or a size class.

j_call d_call v_call clone_size cdr3_aa cdr3_nt
TRBJ2-7 TRBD2 TRBV10-3 . CAITGTSSYEQYF TGTGCCATAACCGGGACTAGCTCCTACGAGCAGTACTTC
TRBJ1-3 . TRBV12-3/TRBV12-4 . CASSLGQGNTIYF TGTGCCAGCAGCCTCGGACAGGGAAACACCATATATTTT
TRBJ2-3 TRBD2 TRBV7-9 . CASSLTPGLAGYTDTQYF TGTGCCAGCAGCTTAACGCCGGGACTAGCGGGATACACAGATACGCAGTATTTT
TRBJ1-4 . TRBV6-4 . CASSVEIGEKLFF TGTGCCAGCAGTGTCGAGATCGGTGAAAAACTGTTTTTT
TRBJ2-5 . TRBV5-1 . CASSLDVGRWTQYF TGCGCCAGCAGCTTGGATGTGGGGCGGTGGACCCAGTACTTC
TRBJ2-5 . TRBV2 once CASVLSHTQETQYF TGTGCCAGCGTGTTATCCCACACGCAAGAGACCCAGTACTTC
TRBJ1-6 TRBD1 TRBV28 . CASSPQTGDNSPLHF TGTGCCAGCAGTCCACAGACAGGGGATAATTCACCCCTCCACTTT
TRBJ2-1 . TRBV19 . CASSISLQGEQFF TGTGCCAGTAGTATATCCCTCCAGGGTGAGCAGTTCTTC
TRBJ1-1 TRBD1 TRBV6-5 few CASSQQGMNTEAFF TGTGCCAGCAGCCAACAGGGGATGAACACTGAAGCTTTCTTT
TRBJ1-2 TRBD1 TRBV11-2 . CASSFAGTGNPYGYTF TGTGCCAGCAGCTTTGCCGGGACAGGGAACCCCTATGGCTACACCTTC
TRBJ1-2 . TRBV6-2/TRBV6-3 . CASSLGDRKWANYGYTF TGTGCCAGCAGTTTAGGAGACAGGAAATGGGCTAACTATGGCTACACCTTC
TRBJ1-3 TRBD1 TRBV4-3 . CASSQWLGQVGNTIYF TGCGCCAGCAGCCAATGGCTCGGACAGGTTGGAAACACCATATATTTT
TRBJ1-1 TRBD1 TRBV9 . CASSVGTGDTEAFF TGTGCCAGCAGCGTCGGGACAGGGGACACTGAAGCTTTCTTT
TRBJ1-2 TRBD1 TRBV6-1 many CASSEGIQGVFGYTF TGTGCCAGCAGTGAAGGCATTCAGGGGGTTTTTGGCTACACCTTC
TRBJ2-1 . TRBV7-2 . CASRPDSSLNEQFF TGTGCCAGCAGACCTGACTCGAGTCTGAATGAGCAGTTCTTC
TRBJ2-1 TRBD2 TRBV25-1 . CASSGLAGGSSYNEQFF TGTGCCAGCAGTGGTCTAGCGGGAGGCAGCTCCTACAATGAGCAGTTCTTC
TRBJ2-2 TRBD1 TRBV4-3 . CASSRGQRTGELFF TGCGCCAGCAGCCGGGGACAGCGCACCGGGGAGCTGTTTTTT
TRBJ2-1 . TRBV7-2 . CASSGARVDNEQFF TGTGCCAGCAGCGGGGCACGGGTAGACAATGAGCAGTTCTTC
TRBJ2-2 . TRBV4-1 . CASSQVRNTGELFF TGCGCCAGCAGCCAAGTTAGAAACACCGGGGAGCTGTTTTTT
TRBJ2-1 TRBD2 TRBV5-1 . CASSHGAGDPYNEQFF TGCGCCAGCAGCCACGGAGCGGGAGACCCCTACAATGAGCAGTTCTTC
TRBJ2-7 TRBD1 TRBV13 . CASSDRQGVYEQYF TGTGCCAGCAGCGACCGACAGGGGGTCTACGAGCAGTACTTC
TRBJ2-1 . TRBV19 . CASSFVQGYNEQFF TGTGCCAGTAGTTTCGTGCAGGGGTACAATGAGCAGTTCTTC
TRBJ2-1 . TRBV6-2/TRBV6-3 once CASSPGVGEQFF TGTGCCAGCAGCCCCGGGGTGGGGGAGCAGTTCTTC
TRBJ1-3 . TRBV4-2 . CASSQVLVGGSGNTIYF TGTGCCAGCAGCCAAGTCCTGGTGGGGGGCTCTGGAAACACCATATATTTT
TRBJ1-1 . TRBV6-5 . CASRLGGARGNEAFF TGTGCCAGCAGACTCGGAGGGGCCCGGGGGAATGAAGCTTTCTTT
TRBJ2-1 TRBD2 TRBV2 once CASSDGTSGNNEQFF TGTGCCAGCAGTGATGGGACTAGCGGGAACAATGAGCAGTTCTTC
TRBJ1-5 TRBD1 TRBV4-3 once CASSHGTGGGQPQHF TGCGCCAGCAGCCACGGGACAGGGGGCGGTCAGCCCCAGCATTTT
TRBJ2-7 . TRBV12-3/TRBV12-4 . CASSLQFQNEQYF TGTGCCAGCAGTTTACAGTTCCAGAACGAGCAGTACTTC
TRBJ2-1 . TRBV7-3 . CASSLLHGLYNEQFF TGTGCCAGCAGCTTGCTGCACGGACTTTACAATGAGCAGTTCTTC
TRBJ1-4 . TRBV19 once CASSLPGQKEKLFF TGTGCCAGTAGCCTACCCGGACAGAAAGAAAAACTGTTTTTT
TRBJ2-3 TRBD2 TRBV7-3 . CASSGGLAGADTQYF TGTGCCAGCAGTGGGGGACTAGCGGGAGCAGATACGCAGTATTTT
TRBJ1-4 . TRBV7-9 few CASSLGQGNEKLFF TGTGCCAGCAGCTTAGGTCAGGGGAATGAAAAACTGTTTTTT
TRBJ1-1 TRBD1 TRBV5-5 once CASSSLDRRNTEAFF TGTGCCAGCAGCTCCTTGGACAGGAGGAACACTGAAGCTTTCTTT